A selection of T cell receptor beta chains follows, all from one sample in a study of shared T cell receptors in the human thymus. The data were produced by immunoSEQ multiplex PCR, yet TCRdb's version contains in-frame clones alone and is incomplete. This table holds about 660,000 clones, approximately 90% found once. This same sample was also taken into another study, of human thymus T cells.

Specimen: thymocytes. These receptors were taken from a boy younger than two with a congenital heart defect. Each CDR3 is given with its conserved first and last residue. A D gene is named only where the DNA matches it firmly. A clone size is listed for some rows: how often the clone was seen (once, few, many), or a class if it is expanded.

cdr3_aa cdr3_nt d_call j_call v_call clone_size
CASSLLDRAWHSNQPQHF TGTGCCAGCAGCTTACTGGACAGGGCCTGGCATAGCAATCAGCCCCAGCATTTT TRBD1 TRBJ1-5 TRBV7-2 NA
CASSQVRTSNTGELFF TGCGCCAGCAGCCAAGTGCGGACTTCGAACACCGGGGAGCTGTTTTTT NA TRBJ2-2 TRBV4-3 NA
CASSFLGLAGDHEQFF TGTGCCAGCAGCTTTTTGGGACTAGCGGGAGATCATGAGCAGTTCTTC TRBD2 TRBJ2-1 TRBV5-8 once
CASGGRVGYEQYF TGTGCCAGTGGCGGCAGGGTGGGTTACGAGCAGTACTTC NA TRBJ2-7 TRBV28 once
CASSADYRGRLSYNEQFF TGTGCCAGCAGCGCCGACTACAGGGGGAGGTTATCCTACAATGAGCAGTTCTTC TRBD1 TRBJ2-1 TRBV9 NA
CASSPEGTSSNQPQHF TGTGCCAGCTCACCCGAGGGAACCAGTAGCAATCAGCCCCAGCATTTT NA TRBJ1-5 TRBV18 NA
CASSPGTTNAPYF TGTGCCAGCAGTCCTGGGACAACGAACGCCCCGTACTTC NA TRBJ2-7 TRBV6-1 NA
CASSLRDREVGEQFF TGTGCCAGCAGTCTCCGCGACAGGGAGGTAGGTGAGCAGTTCTTC NA TRBJ2-1 TRBV28 NA
CSFETGGAMNTEAFF TGCAGCTTCGAGACCGGAGGAGCCATGAACACTGAAGCTTTCTTT NA TRBJ1-1 TRBV29-1 NA
CASSDDRGQGSGANVLTF TGTGCCAGCTCAGACGACAGGGGTCAGGGCTCTGGGGCCAACGTCCTGACTTTC TRBD1 TRBJ2-6 TRBV18 NA
CSVRGGADEQFF TGCAGCGTTCGGGGCGGGGCCGATGAGCAGTTCTTC NA TRBJ2-1 TRBV29-1 NA
CASSPGGTGRDEQYF TGTGCCAGTTCTCCTGGGGGGACAGGGAGGGACGAGCAGTACTTC TRBD1 TRBJ2-7 TRBV9 NA
CASSFTSGREDTQYF TGTGCCAGCAGCTTCACTAGCGGGAGGGAGGATACGCAGTATTTT TRBD2 TRBJ2-3 TRBV6-6 few
CASSSQGLSSYNEQFF TGTGCCAGCAGCTCCCAGGGCCTTAGCTCCTACAATGAGCAGTTCTTC NA TRBJ2-1 TRBV21-1 NA
CASSRGQVGTGELFF TGCGCCAGCAGCCGGGGACAGGTGGGCACCGGGGAGCTGTTTTTT TRBD1 TRBJ2-2 TRBV5-1 NA
CAISGTGTYEQYF TGTGCCATCAGCGGGACAGGGACCTACGAGCAGTACTTC TRBD1 TRBJ2-7 TRBV10-3 NA
CASSLSGGQGDEKLFF TGTGCCAGCAGTTTATCCGGGGGACAGGGGGATGAAAAACTGTTTTTT TRBD1 TRBJ1-4 TRBV27 NA
CASSYSGGGGETQYF TGTGCCAGCAGTTACTCTGGGGGGGGCGGAGAGACCCAGTACTTC NA TRBJ2-5 TRBV6-5 NA
CASSERVADEQFF TGCGCCAGCAGCGAAAGGGTAGCGGATGAGCAGTTCTTC NA TRBJ2-1 TRBV4-3 NA
CASNAGGRARDTQYF TGTGCCAGCAACGCGGGCGGGAGGGCCAGAGATACGCAGTATTTT TRBD2 TRBJ2-3 TRBV11-2 NA
CASSPNSTGKNTEAFF TGCGCCAGCAGCCCAAACTCGACAGGGAAGAACACTGAAGCTTTCTTT TRBD1 TRBJ1-1 TRBV5-1 once
CASSRGQGVYNSPLHF TGTGCCAGCAGCCGGGGACAGGGGGTCTATAATTCACCCCTCCACTTT TRBD1 TRBJ1-6 TRBV13 NA
CASTGDLHNEQFF TGTGCCAGCACGGGTGACCTACACAATGAGCAGTTCTTC NA TRBJ2-1 TRBV27 NA
CASSLRLGQGLSGYTF TGTGCCAGCAGTCTAAGACTGGGACAGGGTTTAAGTGGCTACACCTTC TRBD1 TRBJ1-2 TRBV27 NA
CASSLGPLGHYEQYF TGTGCCAGCAGCCTAGGACCCCTGGGCCACTACGAGCAGTACTTC NA TRBJ2-7 TRBV7-8 NA
CASSPFWAGTGELFF TGTGCCAGCAGCCCGTTTTGGGCGGGAACCGGGGAGCTGTTTTTT NA TRBJ2-2 TRBV4-2 NA
CATSRGVPTTSGRINEQFF TGTGCCACCAGCAGAGGGGTCCCCACGACTAGCGGGAGGATTAATGAGCAGTTCTTC TRBD2 TRBJ2-1 TRBV15 once
CASSLTLAEPREQYF TGTGCCAGCAGTTTGACACTAGCGGAGCCGCGGGAGCAGTACTTC TRBD2 TRBJ2-7 TRBV27 NA
CASSPGRPTGELFF TGCGCCAGCAGCCCCGGGAGGCCAACCGGGGAGCTGTTTTTT TRBD2 TRBJ2-2 TRBV4-3 NA
CASSFQLAGSDEQYF TGTGCCAGCAGCTTCCAACTAGCGGGAAGCGACGAGCAGTACTTC TRBD2 TRBJ2-7 TRBV7-2 NA
CASRAMGQGLFLFF TGTGCCAGCAGGGCCATGGGACAGGGACTATTCCTTTTCTTT TRBD1 TRBJ1-1 TRBV6-5 NA